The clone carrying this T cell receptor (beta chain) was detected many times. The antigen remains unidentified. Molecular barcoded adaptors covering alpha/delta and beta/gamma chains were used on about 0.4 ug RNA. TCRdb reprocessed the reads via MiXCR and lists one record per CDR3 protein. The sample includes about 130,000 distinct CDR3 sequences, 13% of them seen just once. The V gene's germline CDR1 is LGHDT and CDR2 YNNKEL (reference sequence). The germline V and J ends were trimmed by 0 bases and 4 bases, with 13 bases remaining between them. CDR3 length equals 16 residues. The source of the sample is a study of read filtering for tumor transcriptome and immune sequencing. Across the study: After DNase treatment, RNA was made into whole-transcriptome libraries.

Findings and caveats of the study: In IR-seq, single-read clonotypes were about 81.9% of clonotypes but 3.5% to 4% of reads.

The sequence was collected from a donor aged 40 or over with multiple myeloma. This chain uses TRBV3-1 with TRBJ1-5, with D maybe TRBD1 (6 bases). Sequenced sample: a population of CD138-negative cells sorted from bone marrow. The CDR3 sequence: CASSQDRTGRNQPQHF. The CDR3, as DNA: TGTGCCAGCAGCCAAGATCGTACAGGGCGGAATCAGCCCCAGCATTTT.